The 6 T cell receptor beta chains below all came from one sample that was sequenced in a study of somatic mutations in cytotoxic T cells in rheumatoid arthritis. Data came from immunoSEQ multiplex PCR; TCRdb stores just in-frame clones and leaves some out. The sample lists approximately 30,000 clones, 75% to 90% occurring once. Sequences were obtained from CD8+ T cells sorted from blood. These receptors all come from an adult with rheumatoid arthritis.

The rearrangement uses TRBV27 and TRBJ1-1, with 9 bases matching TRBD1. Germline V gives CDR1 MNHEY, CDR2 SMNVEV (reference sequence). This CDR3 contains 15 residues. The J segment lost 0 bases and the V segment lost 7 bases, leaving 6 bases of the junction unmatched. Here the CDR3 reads CASTPGTGLNTEAFF. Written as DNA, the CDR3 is TGTGCCAGCACCCCAGGGACAGGGTTGAACACTGAAGCTTTCTTT.

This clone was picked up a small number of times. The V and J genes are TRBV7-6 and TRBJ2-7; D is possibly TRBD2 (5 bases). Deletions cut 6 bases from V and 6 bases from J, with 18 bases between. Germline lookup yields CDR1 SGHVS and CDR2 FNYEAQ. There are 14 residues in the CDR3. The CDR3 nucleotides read TGTGCCAGCAGTACGGCCGGGGAAAGGAGCGAGCAGTACTTC. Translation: CASSTAGERSEQYF.

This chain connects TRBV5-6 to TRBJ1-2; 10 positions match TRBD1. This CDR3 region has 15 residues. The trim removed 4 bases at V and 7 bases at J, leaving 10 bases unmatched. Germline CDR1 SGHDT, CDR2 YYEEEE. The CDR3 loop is CASSRGQGWHAGYTF. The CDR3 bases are TGTGCCAGCAGCCGGGGACAGGGGTGGCACGCTGGCTACACCTTC.

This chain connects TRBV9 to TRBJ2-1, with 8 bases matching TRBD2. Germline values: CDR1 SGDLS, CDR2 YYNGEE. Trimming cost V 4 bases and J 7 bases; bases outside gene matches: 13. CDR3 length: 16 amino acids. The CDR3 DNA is TGTGCCAGCAGCCCCCATGCGCGGGAGGCCGGGAATGAGCAGTTCTTC. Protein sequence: CASSPHAREAGNEQFF.

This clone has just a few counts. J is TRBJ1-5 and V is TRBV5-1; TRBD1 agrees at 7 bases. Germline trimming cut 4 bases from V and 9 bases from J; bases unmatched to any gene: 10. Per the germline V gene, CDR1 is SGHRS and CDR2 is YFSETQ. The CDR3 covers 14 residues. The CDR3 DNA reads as TGCGCCAGCAGCCTCTGGACAGGACTATGGCCCCAGCATTTT. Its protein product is CASSLWTGLWPQHF.

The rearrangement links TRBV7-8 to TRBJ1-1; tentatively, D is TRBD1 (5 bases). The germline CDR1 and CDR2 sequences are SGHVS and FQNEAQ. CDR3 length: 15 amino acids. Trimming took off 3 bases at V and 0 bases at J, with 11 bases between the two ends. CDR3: CASSLGERLNTEAFF. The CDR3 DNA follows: TGTGCCAGCAGCTTGGGGGAAAGGTTGAACACTGAAGCTTTCTTT. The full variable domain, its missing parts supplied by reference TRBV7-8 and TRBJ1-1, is GAGVSQSPRYKVAKRGQDVALRCDPISGHVSLFWYQQALGQGPEFLTYFQNEAQLDKSGLPSDRFFAERPEGSVSTLKIQRTQQEDSAVYLCASSLGERLNTEAFFGQGTRLTVV.